One sample yielded the 32 T cell receptor beta chains listed below, sequenced in a study of T cells in Graves' hyperthyroidism and ophthalmopathy. TCR beta CDR3 regions were amplified from RNA. Researchers ran a first-round RT-PCR on the TCR CDR3 using the HTBI primer set. MiXCR was run by TCRdb on the multiplex PCR reads, yielding one entry per CDR3 protein. The table lists around 800,000 distinct CDR3 sequences, around 39% of them singletons. Sequenced: blood. Receptors originate from a man between 18 and 29 years old with Graves' hyperthyroidism.

V is TRBV7-9 and J is TRBJ2-7; D unresolved. The end of the DNA fits TRBJ2-1 better, so the J call may be wrong. This CDR3 spans 14 amino acids. In germline, CDR1 is SEHNR, CDR2 FQNEAQ (reference sequence). The CDR3 is CATAPRRDHNEQFF. CDR3 in DNA: TGTGCCACCGCGCCGCGGCGCGACCACAATGAGCAGTTCTTC.

This clonotype was seen repeatedly, ten times or more. The J gene is TRBJ2-5, the V gene TRBV2; D assignment may be TRBD1 or TRBD2 (6 bases each). This CDR3 has 12 amino acids. Germline V lookup: CDR1 SNHLY, CDR2 FYNNEI. Trimming cost V 8 bases and J 5 bases, with 12 bases left between them. The CDR3 coding sequence is TGTGCCAGCTTTGGAGGGGGGGAGACCCAGTACTTC. It is translated as CASFGGGETQYF.

The chain is built from TRBV2 and TRBJ2-7; 8 nucleotides agree with TRBD2. The length of the CDR3 is 11 residues. V lost 8 bases to trimming and J lost 6 bases; unmatched junction nucleotides: 3. Germline CDR1 is SNHLY and CDR2 is FYNNEI. The DNA for the CDR3 is TGTGCCAGCTTCCGGGGGGGCGAGCAGTACTTC. Its translation is CASFRGGEQYF.

On this clonotype: Being one base from a much bigger clone, this may be a read error. The CDR3 loop is CASSPNGNPGETQYF. CDR3 sequence (DNA): TGTGCCAGCAGCCCCAACGGGAATCCGGGCGAGACCCAGTACTTC. The V and J genes are TRBV7-9 and TRBJ2-5; possible D gene TRBD2, 5 bases. Germline CDR1 and CDR2: SEHNR and FQNEAQ (reference sequence). Trimming left V 5 bases short and J 5 bases short, with 18 bases between. The CDR3 is 15 residues long.

J is TRBJ1-3 and V is TRBV9, with D hard to call. Germline CDR1 SGDLS, CDR2 YYNGEE. V lost 2 bases and J 2 bases, leaving 20 bases between the germline ends. The CDR3 covers 18 residues. In nucleotides, the CDR3 is TGTGCCAGCAGCGTCATCGACCCTGCAGGTGAAGCTGGAAACACCATATATTTT. As protein: CASSVIDPAGEAGNTIYF.

The V and J genes are TRBV4-2 and TRBJ2-7; 11 nucleotides align to TRBD1. This CDR3 comprises 15 residues. From germline, CDR1 is LGHNA and CDR2 YNFKEQ. Trimming removed 0 bases from V and 5 bases from J; junction bases left unmatched: 3. This CDR3 is CASSQEGQGGNEQYF. The CDR3 DNA reads TGTGCCAGCAGCCAAGAGGGACAGGGGGGAAACGAGCAGTACTTC.

There are many counts of this clonotype. DNA of the CDR3: TGCGCCAGCAGCAGAACTATGAACACTGAAGCTTTCTTT. Translating gives CASSRTMNTEAFF. J is TRBJ1-1 and V is TRBV5-1; D remains ambiguous. CDR3 size: 13 residues. CDR1 and CDR2 (germline): SGHRS, YFSETQ. The V gene lost 4 bases and the J gene lost 0 bases, with 7 bases spanning the gap.

The chain employs TRBV9 and TRBJ2-7; the D gene is possibly TRBD2 (5 bases). The CDR3 totals 13 residues. CDR1 is SGDLS and CDR2 is YYNGEE in the germline V gene. With 0 bases removed from V and 5 bases from J, the gap between germline ends came to 9 bases. The CDR3 DNA reads TGTGCCAGCAGCGTAGATCCCGGGGACGAGCAGTACTTC. Translated: CASSVDPGDEQYF. The full variable domain, completed using reference TRBV9 and TRBJ2-7, is DSGVTQTPKHLITATGQRVTLRCSPRSGDLSVYWYQQSLDQGLQFLIQYYNGEERAKGNILERFSAQQFPDLHSELNLSSLELGDSALYFCASSVDPGDEQYFGPGTRLTVT.

The chain employs TRBV6-4 and TRBJ1-1, with unresolved D. This CDR3 is built from 15 residues. V gave up 4 bases and J gave up 0 bases, with 12 bases separating them. Germline V gives CDR1 MRHNA, CDR2 SNTAGT. The CDR3: CASSARGRLNTEAFF. CDR3 sequence (DNA): TGTGCCAGCAGTGCTAGAGGCCGGTTGAACACTGAAGCTTTCTTT.

The rearrangement uses TRBV5-5 and TRBJ1-6; a possible D gene is TRBD1 (6 bases). V dropped 3 bases and J dropped 9 bases, with 10 bases sitting between them. Germline V lookup: CDR1 SGHKS, CDR2 YYEKEE (reference sequence). CDR3 size: 13 residues. DNA of the CDR3: TGTGCCAGCAGCTCCGGGGGCGGTTCACCCCTCCACTTT. This translates into CASSSGGGSPLHF.

This chain links TRBV5-1 with TRBJ2-2; 11 nucleotides agree with TRBD1. There are 17 residues in the CDR3. Germline CDR1 is SGHRS and CDR2 is YFSETQ. The trim removed 4 bases at V and 0 bases at J, leaving 5 bases unmatched. The CDR3, as DNA: TGCGCCAGCAGCGTCCGGGACAGGGGGTCGAACACCGGGGAGCTGTTTTTT. This sequence encodes CASSVRDRGSNTGELFF.

This clonotype was seen at least ten times. The chain combines TRBV20-1 with TRBJ1-1; D is unclear. This CDR3 has 14 amino acids. Per germline, CDR1 DFQATT and CDR2 SNEGSKA (reference sequence). V was trimmed by 6 bases and J by 3 bases, leaving 17 bases between them. CDR3 region: CSARHGGVDTEAFF. The CDR3 region has the DNA TGCAGTGCCAGGCATGGAGGTGTCGACACTGAAGCTTTCTTT.

The J gene is TRBJ2-7, the V gene TRBV6-6; TRBD1 matches at 7 bases. Germline V gene data show CDR1 as MNHNY and CDR2 as SVGAGI (reference sequence). The CDR3 is 15 amino acids. V was pared by 4 bases and J by 5 bases, with 11 bases of the junction left unmatched. CDR3 nucleotides: TGTGCCAGCAGTTCCGAGGGACAGTTCTTCGACGAGCAGTACTTC. Amino acids: CASSSEGQFFDEQYF.

V gene TRBV7-8 combines with J gene TRBJ2-7; possibly TRBD1 or TRBD2 for D (5 bases each). V was trimmed by 5 bases and J by 4 bases, leaving 18 bases between them. The CDR3 has 15 amino acids. Germline V lookup: CDR1 SGHVS, CDR2 FQNEAQ. CDR3 residues: CASSLPGLEGYEQYF. The CDR3 DNA follows: TGTGCCAGCAGCCTTCCAGGGCTTGAGGGGTACGAGCAGTACTTC.

This clonotype was recorded many times. The V and J genes are TRBV2 and TRBJ1-2; TRBD1 might be the D (6 bases). The CDR3 covers 15 residues. The V and J ends lost 4 bases and 3 bases respectively, with 15 bases between them. Germline loops: CDR1 SNHLY, CDR2 FYNNEI. CDR3 sequence reads: CASSVRTRTDYGYTF. The CDR3, as DNA: TGTGCCAGCAGTGTTAGGACGCGGACAGACTATGGCTACACCTTC.

The rearrangement links TRBV4-1 to TRBJ2-2, with D unclear. The V end was cut by 1 base, the J end by 5 bases, with 5 bases between. CDR1 and CDR2 from the germline V gene are MGHRA and YSYEKL. This CDR3 region has 13 residues. The CDR3 sequence is CASSQGPTGELFF. In nucleotides, the CDR3 is TGCGCCAGCAGCCAAGGTCCGACCGGGGAGCTGTTTTTT.

V is TRBV7-9 and J is TRBJ2-2; D is ambiguous. V was clipped by 6 bases and J by 5 bases, with 13 bases between them. Germline V gives CDR1 SEHNR, CDR2 FQNEAQ (reference sequence). This CDR3 is built from 14 residues. DNA for the CDR3: TGTGCCAGCAGTACACTCAGGATTACCGGGGAGCTGTTTTTT. The encoded protein is CASSTLRITGELFF.

This clonotype was detected ten times or more. The chain combines TRBV20-1 with TRBJ1-1; D unclear. The CDR3 spans 13 residues. Germline CDR1 reads DFQATT; CDR2 reads SNEGSKA (reference sequence). V lost 6 bases and J lost 1, with 12 bases in between. CDR3 sequence (DNA): TGCAGTGCGGATATTGACGGGAACACTGAAGCTTTCTTT. Protein sequence: CSADIDGNTEAFF.

This clonotype occurred a few times. The genes are TRBV7-9 and TRBJ2-7; 7 nucleotides match TRBD1. Unmatched junction bases numbered 11, after V lost 5 bases and J lost 4 bases. Germline V gene data show CDR1 as SEHNR and CDR2 as FQNEAQ (reference sequence). The CDR3 totals 15 residues. The CDR3 region has the DNA TGTGCCAGCAGCACAGCGACAGGGCCGGCTTACGAGCAGTACTTC. This sequence encodes CASSTATGPAYEQYF. The variable domain in full, with the rest retrieved from reference TRBV7-9 and TRBJ2-7, is DTGVSQNPRHKITKRGQNVTFRCDPISEHNRLYWYRQTLGQGPEFLTYFQNEAQLEKSRLLSDRFSAERPKGSFSTLEIQRTEQGDSAMYLCASSTATGPAYEQYFGPGTRLTVT.

This chain uses TRBV19 with TRBJ2-7; possibly TRBD1 for D (6 bases). Germline V gene data show CDR1 as LNHDA and CDR2 as SQIVND (reference sequence). Trimming took off 9 bases at V and 2 bases at J, with 20 bases between the two ends. The CDR3 is 15 residues long. This CDR3 reads CASSLAPTGPYEQYF. CDR3 coding DNA: TGTGCCAGCAGTTTAGCACCGACAGGTCCCTACGAGCAGTACTTC. Filled out from reference TRBV19 and TRBJ2-7, the complete variable domain reads DGGITQSPKYLFRKEGQNVTLSCEQNLNHDAMYWYRQDPGQGLRLIYYSQIVNDFQKGDIAEGYSVSREKKESFPLTVTSAQKNPTAFYLCASSLAPTGPYEQYFGPGTRLTVT.

There are many counts of this clonotype. This chain connects TRBV29-1 to TRBJ1-2; TRBD1 matches at 7 bases. The CDR3 covers 12 residues. CDR1 and CDR2 from the germline V gene are SQVTM and ANQGSEA. Germline trimming cut 3 bases from V and 11 bases from J; bases unmatched to any gene: 9. DNA for the CDR3: TGCAGCGTTGATCGGGGACAGACGTATTACACCTTC. Translated, it gives CSVDRGQTYYTF.

J is TRBJ1-3 and V is TRBV30; tentatively, D is TRBD1 (5 bases). The germline V and J ends were trimmed by 3 bases and 2 bases, with 8 bases remaining between them. In germline, CDR1 is GTSNPN, CDR2 SVGIG (reference sequence). The CDR3 consists of 13 residues. CDR3 amino acids: CAWSRGAGNTIYF. The DNA for the CDR3 is TGTGCCTGGAGCAGAGGGGCTGGAAACACCATATATTTT. The whole variable domain, remainder taken from reference TRBV30 and TRBJ1-3, is SQTIHQWPATLVQPVGSPLSLECTVEGTSNPNLYWYRQAAGRGLQLLFYSVGIGQISSEVPQNLSASRPQDRQFILSSKKLLLSDSGFYLCAWSRGAGNTIYFGEGSWLTVV.

Comments on this clonotype: This may stem from a read error, because a much larger clone lies one nucleotide away. The genes are TRBV2 and TRBJ1-3; 10 bases align to TRBD1. This CDR3 spans 16 amino acids. Germline CDR1 SNHLY, CDR2 FYNNEI. CDR3 sequence (DNA): TGTGCCAGCAGTATGGAGACAGGGGGCTCTGGAAACACCACATATTTT. Amino acid sequence: CASSMETGGSGNTTYF.

This clonotype was seen more than once but under ten times. This sequence joins TRBV19 and TRBJ1-1; D might be TRBD1 (6 bases). Trimming pared 4 bases from V and 0 bases from J, leaving 18 bases between. This CDR3 contains 17 residues. CDR1 and CDR2 (germline): LNHDA, SQIVND (reference sequence). CDR3 coding DNA: TGTGCCAGTAGTAAGGGGGGGGGAACGAACATGAACACTGAAGCTTTCTTT. It is translated as CASSKGGGTNMNTEAFF.

This clonotype was counted ten times or more. This sequence joins TRBV20-1 and TRBJ1-1; possible D gene TRBD1, 6 bases. The CDR3 length is 14 residues. CDR1 is DFQATT, CDR2 SNEGSKA, per germline (reference sequence). CDR3 residues: CSVLDSSLGTEAFF. CDR3 coding DNA: TGCAGCGTACTGGACAGCTCCCTAGGAACTGAAGCTTTCTTT.

Concerning this clonotype: This clone may be a read error of a much larger clone one base away. The V call is TRBV19, the J call TRBJ1-1; tentatively, D is TRBD1 (5 bases). Germline V gene lookup returns CDR1 LNHDA and CDR2 SQIVND (reference sequence). The CDR3 has 13 amino acids. The CDR3 DNA sequence: TGTGCCAGTCTCGGCAGGGTGGACACTGAAGCTTCCTTT. This translates into CASLGRVDTEASF.

The rearrangement joins TRBV2 to TRBJ1-3; TRBD1 might be the D (5 bases). Trimming took 4 bases from V and 8 from J, leaving 12 bases between them. The CDR3 has 13 residues. Germline V CDR1 and CDR2: SNHLY, FYNNEI. The CDR3 spells CASSGGMGYTIYF. The CDR3 DNA reads as TGTGCCAGCAGTGGGGGGATGGGTTACACCATATATTTT. Looking up the rest from reference TRBV2 and TRBJ1-3 gives the full variable domain: EPEVTQTPSHQVTQMGQEVILRCVPISNHLYFYWYRQILGQKVEFLVSFYNNEISEKSEIFDDQFSVERPDGSNFTLKIRSTKLEDSAMYFCASSGGMGYTIYFGEGSWLTVV.

A word on this clonotype: A read error may be the cause here, since a much bigger clone is one base away. CDR3 in amino acids: CSVGDNEYEQYF. CDR3 coding DNA: TGCAGCGTTGGAGATAACGAATACGAGCAGTACTTC. V usage is TRBV29-1 and J usage is TRBJ2-7; D not certain. CDR1 SQVTM and CDR2 ANQGSEA come from the germline V gene. The CDR3 covers 12 residues. The ends were cut back, 4 bases at V and 4 bases at J, with 11 bases in the middle.

The chain employs TRBV12-3 or TRBV12-4 and TRBJ2-5; the match to TRBD2 covers 7 bases. With 8 bases clipped from V and 9 bases from J, the junction kept 15 bases outside the gene matches. The CDR3 runs 14 residues. CDR3: CASLLTSAPRAQYF. The CDR3 coding sequence is TGTGCCAGCCTCCTCACTAGCGCCCCCAGGGCCCAGTACTTC.

This clonotype has more than one count but fewer than ten. V and J are TRBV5-4 and TRBJ2-7; D is possibly TRBD2 (6 bases). CDR1 and CDR2 (germline): SGHNT, YYREEE (reference sequence). The length of the CDR3 is 15 residues. Trimming cost V 1 base and J 0 bases, with 11 bases left between them. The CDR3 nucleotides are TGTGCCAGCAGCTTGTTGGGGAGGAGCTCCTACGAGCAGTACTTC. Amino acid sequence: CASSLLGRSSYEQYF.

This clonotype was seen more than once but under ten times. An end of the junction differs from the germline gene, which may be a read error. V usage is TRBV5-1 and J usage is TRBJ2-7; D could derive from TRBD1 or TRBD2 (5 bases each). Germline V gene data show CDR1 as SGHRS and CDR2 as YFSETQ. The CDR3 consists of 13 residues. For the CDR3, the DNA is TGTGCCAGCAGCTTAAACGGGGCGTACGAGCAGTACTTC. It codes for CASSLNGAYEQYF.

The chain joins TRBV6-5 to TRBJ2-5; 7 nucleotides match TRBD2. Germline V gives CDR1 MNHEY, CDR2 SVGAGI. The CDR3 sequence is 15 residues long. With 5 bases clipped from V and 5 bases from J, the junction kept 11 bases outside the gene matches. CDR3 nucleotides: TGTGCCAGCAGTCCCGTAGCGGGCTTGGGGGAGACCCAGTACTTC. Translating it yields CASSPVAGLGETQYF.